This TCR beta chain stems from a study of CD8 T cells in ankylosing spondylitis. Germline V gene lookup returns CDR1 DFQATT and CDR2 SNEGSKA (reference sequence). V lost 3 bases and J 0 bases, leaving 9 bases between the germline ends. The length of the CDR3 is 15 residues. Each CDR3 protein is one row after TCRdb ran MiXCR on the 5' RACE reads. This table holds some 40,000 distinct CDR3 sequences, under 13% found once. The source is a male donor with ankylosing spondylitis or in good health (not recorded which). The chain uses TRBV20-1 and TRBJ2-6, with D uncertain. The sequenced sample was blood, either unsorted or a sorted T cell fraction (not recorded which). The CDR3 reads CSASGSVSGANVLTF. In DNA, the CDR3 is TGCAGTGCTAGTGGATCCGTCTCTGGGGCCAACGTCCTGACTTTC.